The 28 T cell receptor beta chains given below trace back to one sample, sequenced in a study of patients and donors after allogeneic stem cell transplantation. TCRdb re-called the RT-PCR reads through MiXCR, storing one row per CDR3 protein. The profile shows roughly 230,000 distinct CDR3 sequences, 13% to 15% of them singletons. The sample comprised blood, either unsorted or a sorted T cell fraction (not recorded which). These receptors originate from a human donor who was either an allogeneic HSCT recipient or a stem cell or donor lymphocyte infusion donor (not recorded which). It is not recorded whose cells these are; they may come from a transplant donor.

This clonotype has ten or more counts. V and J are TRBV27 and TRBJ1-1; 9 nucleotides line up with TRBD1. Germline V CDR1 and CDR2: MNHEY, SMNVEV (reference sequence). V dropped 6 bases and J dropped 0; count of bases not matched to a gene: 11. The CDR3 extends over 17 amino acids. The CDR3 reads CASRNTGGGGMNTEAFF. In DNA, the CDR3 is TGTGCCAGCAGGAATACAGGGGGCGGAGGGATGAACACTGAAGCTTTCTTT.

This clonotype was found a few times. The chain employs TRBV4-3 and TRBJ1-1; 9 bases are shared with TRBD1. This CDR3 has 12 residues. The trim removed 3 bases at V and 11 bases at J, leaving 4 bases unmatched. The germline CDR1 and CDR2 sequences are LGHNA and YSLEER. The CDR3 DNA sequence: TGCGCCAGCAGCCACAGACAGGGGGAGGCTTTCTTT. Protein: CASSHRQGEAFF.

This clonotype has only a few counts. V is TRBV27 and J is TRBJ1-6, with 10 bases identical to TRBD1. V was pared by 7 bases and J by 4 bases, with 4 bases of the junction left unmatched. Germline V lookup: CDR1 MNHEY, CDR2 SMNVEV (reference sequence). This CDR3 has 15 amino acids. The CDR3 bases are TGTGCCAGCACCAGACAGGGGGCGTATAATTCACCCCTCCACTTT. It translates to CASTRQGAYNSPLHF.

This clonotype has more than one count but fewer than ten. The chain is built from TRBV5-1 and TRBJ2-7; D gene ambiguous. CDR3 length: 14 residues. V lost 0 bases and J 4 bases, leaving 11 bases between the germline ends. Germline V lookup: CDR1 SGHRS, CDR2 YFSETQ. CDR3 bases: TGCGCCAGCAGCTTGGCGGCGATGGGGTACGAGCAGTACTTC. This codes for CASSLAAMGYEQYF.

This clonotype was counted only a few times. The rearrangement links TRBV2 to TRBJ1-1; TRBD1 is a possible D gene (5 bases). Trimming took off 2 bases at V and 8 bases at J, with 15 bases between the two ends. Germline V gene sequence: CDR1 SNHLY, CDR2 FYNNEI. This CDR3 has 14 amino acids. CDR3 sequence (DNA): TGTGCCAGCAGTGAATTTCGTATCCGGGGGGAAGCTTTCTTT. It translates to CASSEFRIRGEAFF. Supplemented by reference TRBV2 and TRBJ1-1, the full variable domain reads EPEVTQTPSHQVTQMGQEVILRCVPISNHLYFYWYRQILGQKVEFLVSFYNNEISEKSEIFDDQFSVERPDGSNFTLKIRSTKLEDSAMYFCASSEFRIRGEAFFGQGTRLTVV.

This clonotype was detected many times. V is TRBV28 and J is TRBJ2-7; D call uncertain. V gave up 4 bases and J gave up 1 base, with 11 bases separating them. The CDR3 has 14 residues. From germline, CDR1 is MDHEN and CDR2 SYDVKM. In DNA, the CDR3 is TGTGCCAGCAGTTCCCCTATTCGATCCTACGAGCAGTACTTC. Amino acids: CASSSPIRSYEQYF. The full variable domain, its missing parts supplied by reference TRBV28 and TRBJ2-7, is DVKVTQSSRYLVKRTGEKVFLECVQDMDHENMFWYRQDPGLGLRLIYFSYDVKMKEKGDIPEGYSVSREKKERFSLILESASTNQTSMYLCASSSPIRSYEQYFGPGTRLTVT.

The table lists this clonotype with a few counts. The chain has TRBV5-6 and TRBJ1-1; 8 bases map to TRBD1. The V gene's germline CDR1 is SGHDT and CDR2 YYEEEE. Trimming removed 3 bases from V and 1 base from J; junction bases left unmatched: 5. There are 15 residues in the CDR3. CDR3 sequence: CASSSGTGWNTEAFF. The CDR3 nucleotides read TGTGCCAGCAGCTCCGGGACAGGTTGGAACACTGAAGCTTTCTTT. The full variable domain, with the rest looked up from reference TRBV5-6 and TRBJ1-1, is DAGVTQSPTHLIKTRGQQVTLRCSPKSGHDTVSWYQQALGQGPQFIFQYYEEEERQRGNFPDRFSGHQFPNYSSELNVNALLLGDSALYLCASSSGTGWNTEAFFGQGTRLTVV.

At least ten counts were recorded for this clonotype. The J gene is TRBJ1-6, the V gene TRBV4-2, with D possibly being TRBD1 (6 bases). The V end lost 1 base, the J end lost 5 bases, and 15 bases lay between the germline ends. The CDR3 covers 17 residues. Germline V CDR1 and CDR2: LGHNA, YNFKEQ. The CDR3 region is CASSQGRTVLNNSPLHF. CDR3 in DNA: TGTGCCAGCAGCCAAGGACGGACAGTACTCAATAATTCACCCCTCCACTTT.

This clonotype was seen more than once but under ten times. The chain has TRBV7-6 and TRBJ2-7; D unclear. V was cut by 5 bases and J by 1 base, with 9 bases left in between. The CDR3 runs 13 residues. Germline CDR1 is SGHVS and CDR2 is FNYEAQ. CDR3 DNA sequence: TGTGCCAGCAGCCGCGCGGAATCCTACGAGCAGTACTTC. This codes for CASSRAESYEQYF.

This clonotype was counted between two and nine times. V usage is TRBV24-1 and J usage is TRBJ2-1; 7 nucleotides line up with TRBD2. The CDR3 extends over 15 amino acids. CDR1 and CDR2 from the germline V gene are KGHDR and SFDVKD. V lost 3 bases, J lost 7 bases, and 8 bases stayed unmatched. The CDR3 DNA follows: TGTGCCACCAGTGATAAAGCGGGACTGGGGAATGAGCAGTTCTTC. Residues: CATSDKAGLGNEQFF.

This clonotype was recorded many times. The rearrangement joins TRBV14 to TRBJ2-1; TRBD2 aligns across 7 bases. Trimming cost V 1 base and J 2 bases; bases outside gene matches: 5. In germline, CDR1 is SGHDN, CDR2 FVKESK. CDR3 length: 16 amino acids. In DNA, the CDR3 is TGTGCCAGCAGCCAAGGGTCCGGACTAGCCTACAATGAGCAGTTCTTC. Amino acid sequence: CASSQGSGLAYNEQFF.

The chain recombines TRBV7-9 with TRBJ2-7, with D possibly being TRBD1 or TRBD2 (5 bases each). Germline loops: CDR1 SEHNR, CDR2 FQNEAQ (reference sequence). The V end lost 5 bases, the J end lost 0 bases, and 14 bases lay between the germline ends. This CDR3 has 15 amino acids. The CDR3 region has the DNA TGTGCCAGCAGCCCACGACCCGGGACCTCCTACGAGCAGTACTTC. Translating it yields CASSPRPGTSYEQYF.

V is TRBV5-1 and J is TRBJ1-1; a weak D match, TRBD1 (5 bases). Trimming took off 4 bases at V and 4 bases at J, with 17 bases between the two ends. The CDR3 is 15 residues long. The germline CDR1 and CDR2 sequences are SGHRS and YFSETQ. CDR3 DNA sequence: TGCGCCAGCAGCCCGCGACGGGGCGTGGGCACTGAAGCTTTCTTT. Translating gives CASSPRRGVGTEAFF.

This clonotype was observed a handful of times. This chain uses TRBV29-1 with TRBJ2-1; TRBD2 is a possible D gene (6 bases). V was cut by 1 base and J by 9 bases, with 16 bases left in between. CDR1 is SQVTM, CDR2 ANQGSEA, per germline. This CDR3 is built from 14 residues. CDR3: CSVEARLGGGEQFF. CDR3 in DNA: TGCAGCGTTGAAGCCCGACTAGGAGGAGGTGAGCAGTTCTTC.

This sequence joins TRBV5-1 and TRBJ2-1, with D possibly matching TRBD2 (6 bases). CDR3 length: 16 amino acids. V was pared by 5 bases and J by 0 bases, with 15 bases between. Germline loops: CDR1 SGHRS, CDR2 YFSETQ. The CDR3 sequence is CASSQPGRHSYNEQFF. In DNA, the CDR3 is TGCGCCAGCAGTCAGCCAGGGAGGCACTCCTACAATGAGCAGTTCTTC.

The chain combines TRBV20-1 with TRBJ1-1; TRBD1 is a possible D gene (6 bases). The CDR3 loop spans 14 amino acids. Germline values: CDR1 DFQATT, CDR2 SNEGSKA (reference sequence). This CDR3 reads CRAFTGWGNTEAFF. For the CDR3, the DNA is TGCAGGGCCTTTACAGGGTGGGGGAACACTGAAGCTTTCTTT.

This clonotype turned up a few times. CDR3 sequence: CASSLGQGVLVTDTQYF. DNA of the CDR3: TGTGCCAGTTCCCTAGGACAGGGGGTTTTAGTGACAGATACGCAGTATTTT. This chain connects TRBV6-1 to TRBJ2-3, with 10 bases lining up with TRBD1. With V trimmed by 9 bases and J by 3 bases, 15 bases remained unmatched. The CDR3 totals 17 residues. Germline V gives CDR1 MNHNS, CDR2 SASEGT.

This chain uses TRBV7-9 with TRBJ2-2, with a possible D match to TRBD2 (7 bases). The V gene's germline CDR1 is SEHNR and CDR2 FQNEAQ (reference sequence). Deletions cut 4 bases from V and 9 bases from J, with 24 bases between. The CDR3 sequence is 17 residues long. Here the CDR3 reads CASSSRGGTQLGRELFF. The CDR3 coding sequence is TGTGCCAGCAGCTCTCGCGGGGGCACACAATTAGGCCGGGAGCTGTTTTTT.

J is TRBJ1-1 and V is TRBV3-1; TRBD1 agrees at 7 bases. The CDR3 has 15 residues. Trimming cost V 4 bases and J 0 bases; bases outside gene matches: 5. Germline V gene sequence: CDR1 LGHDT, CDR2 YNNKEL (reference sequence). The CDR3 spells CASSRPGQLNTEAFF. CDR3 coding DNA: TGTGCCAGCAGCCGCCCGGGACAGCTGAACACTGAAGCTTTCTTT. Full variable domain (rest looked up from reference TRBV3-1 and TRBJ1-1): DTAVSQTPKYLVTQMGNDKSIKCEQNLGHDTMYWYKQDSKKFLKIMFSYNNKELIINETVPNRFSPKSPDKAHLNLHINSLELGDSAVYFCASSRPGQLNTEAFFGQGTRLTVV.

The CDR3 spells CASSQEGAGGVREKLFF. CDR3 sequence (DNA): TGCGCCAGCAGCCAAGAGGGTGCCGGGGGAGTGAGGGAAAAACTGTTTTTT. V is TRBV4-1 and J is TRBJ1-4; tentatively, D is TRBD1 (5 bases). The CDR3 is 17 residues long. V was trimmed by 0 bases and J by 8 bases, leaving 19 bases between them. Germline CDR1 and CDR2: MGHRA and YSYEKL.

The chain combines TRBV29-1 with TRBJ1-2, with 7 bases matching TRBD1. The CDR3 is made up of 13 amino acids. J lost 2 bases, V lost 6 bases, and 6 bases had no gene match. Germline V lookup: CDR1 SQVTM, CDR2 ANQGSEA. The CDR3 DNA reads TGCAGCGTACACGCAGGGGGGAACTATGGCTACACCTTC. Its protein is CSVHAGGNYGYTF.

The CDR3 coding sequence is TGCAGCGTTGAGGCCAAAAACATTCAGTACTTC. Residues: CSVEAKNIQYF. This chain uses TRBV29-1 with TRBJ2-4; D is undetermined. Germline CDR1 SQVTM, CDR2 ANQGSEA. The CDR3 loop spans 11 amino acids. Trimming pared 3 bases from V and 1 base from J, leaving 1 base between.

The sample holds a few counts of this clonotype. V and J are TRBV2 and TRBJ1-6, with D possibly matching TRBD1 (5 bases). V was cut by 8 bases and J by 6 bases, with 8 bases left in between. CDR3 length: 12 residues. Germline V lookup: CDR1 SNHLY, CDR2 FYNNEI. The CDR3 DNA reads TGTGCCAGCCGGGACCCTAATTCACCCCTCCACTTT. Translating it yields CASRDPNSPLHF. Drawing the rest from reference TRBV2 and TRBJ1-6, the complete variable domain is EPEVTQTPSHQVTQMGQEVILRCVPISNHLYFYWYRQILGQKVEFLVSFYNNEISEKSEIFDDQFSVERPDGSNFTLKIRSTKLEDSAMYFCASRDPNSPLHFGNGTRLTVT.

The sample holds many counts of this clonotype. The CDR3 sequence is CASSPRPGVRNEQFF. The CDR3 DNA sequence: TGTGCCAGCAGCCCCCGCCCGGGAGTAAGGAATGAGCAGTTCTTC. This sequence joins TRBV3-1 and TRBJ2-1; D is perhaps TRBD2 (6 bases). V dropped 4 bases and J dropped 7 bases, with 17 bases sitting between them. Germline V gene sequence: CDR1 LGHDT, CDR2 YNNKEL (reference sequence). The CDR3 runs 15 residues.

The table lists this clonotype with a few counts. CDR3 DNA sequence: TGTGCCAGCAGGGGTCTTACGGGGACTAGCGGGAGGTCAGATACGCAGTATTTT. Translation: CASRGLTGTSGRSDTQYF. The gene calls are TRBV6-1 and TRBJ2-3; TRBD2 agrees at 15 bases. Germline CDR1 and CDR2: MNHNS and SASEGT. V gave up 6 bases and J gave up 4 bases; unmatched junction bases: 11. This CDR3 has 18 amino acids.

The chain has TRBV6-5 and TRBJ1-2, with D unresolved. V was trimmed by 2 bases and J by 4 bases, leaving 8 bases between them. The germline V gene encodes CDR1 MNHEY and CDR2 SVGAGI. CDR3 size: 13 residues. CDR3: CASSYDPSYGYTF. CDR3 DNA: TGTGCCAGCAGTTACGACCCCAGCTATGGCTACACCTTC.

The rearrangement joins TRBV5-6 to TRBJ1-1; the D gene is possibly TRBD1 (6 bases). Germline CDR1 SGHDT, CDR2 YYEEEE. This CDR3 contains 12 residues. Trimming pared 0 bases from V and 10 bases from J, leaving 10 bases between. The CDR3, as DNA: TGTGCCAGCAGCTTGGCTGCAGGGGTAGCTTTCTTT. It translates to CASSLAAGVAFF.

The gene calls are TRBV5-1 and TRBJ2-5, with 9 nucleotides matching TRBD1. V gave up 2 bases and J gave up 4 bases; unmatched junction bases: 15. There are 18 residues in the CDR3. In germline, CDR1 is SGHRS, CDR2 YFSETQ. The CDR3 protein is CASSLSTSGTGLAETQYF. CDR3 DNA sequence: TGCGCCAGCAGCTTATCAACCTCCGGGACAGGGTTGGCAGAGACCCAGTACTTC.